Below, 11 T cell receptor beta chains from the same sample are listed, as sequenced in a study of blood T cell repertoires in COVID-19. Method: immunoSEQ multiplex PCR; TCRdb's copy keeps in-frame clones and lacks some. The data hold roughly 110,000 clones, with about four fifths observed a single time. Specimen: peripheral blood. All receptors derive from a human donor in a cohort sampled during active COVID-19.

The chain couples TRBV2 to TRBJ2-6; a weak D match, TRBD1 (5 bases). This CDR3 has 15 amino acids. Germline V gene sequence: CDR1 SNHLY, CDR2 FYNNEI. The V end lost 5 bases, the J end lost 0 bases, and 8 bases lay between the germline ends. CDR3 DNA sequence: TGTGCCAGCAGTCCCGACAGCTCTGGGGCCAACGTCCTGACTTTC. Its translation is CASSPDSSGANVLTF.

V and J are TRBV25-1 and TRBJ1-3, with TRBD1 as a possible D gene (5 bases). V was trimmed by 3 bases and J by 0 bases, leaving 9 bases between them. In germline, CDR1 is MGHDK, CDR2 SYGVNS. This CDR3 is 15 amino acids long. CDR3: CASSDWGDSGNTIYF. The CDR3 DNA reads as TGTGCCAGCAGTGACTGGGGGGACTCTGGAAACACCATATATTTT.

The V gene is TRBV18, the J gene TRBJ1-5, with D unclear. Trimming cost V 2 bases and J 1 base, with 6 bases left between them. Germline V gene lookup returns CDR1 KGHSH and CDR2 LQKENI. There are 14 residues in the CDR3. This chain's CDR3 is CASSPVSSNQPQHF. For the CDR3, the DNA is TGTGCCAGCTCACCAGTTAGCAGCAATCAGCCCCAGCATTTT.

This clone appeared once. J is TRBJ2-2 and V is TRBV19; 11 positions agree with TRBD1. Germline values: CDR1 LNHDA, CDR2 SQIVND (reference sequence). Trimming removed 6 bases from V and 0 bases from J; junction bases left unmatched: 0. The CDR3 is made up of 15 amino acids. CDR3 protein: CASRGQGANTGELFF. The CDR3 bases are TGTGCCAGTAGGGGACAGGGGGCGAACACCGGGGAGCTGTTTTTT.

This clone was seen just once. This rearrangement joins TRBV19 to TRBJ1-5; TRBD1 agrees at 9 bases. The CDR3 consists of 15 residues. Germline trimming cut 4 bases from V and 5 bases from J; bases unmatched to any gene: 6. Germline CDR1 is LNHDA and CDR2 is SQIVND (reference sequence). The CDR3 sequence is CASSTGTGLHQPQHF. DNA for the CDR3: TGTGCCAGTAGTACAGGGACAGGGTTACATCAGCCCCAGCATTTT.

This clone showed up just a few times. The chain is built from TRBV7-3 and TRBJ2-1, with 7 bases lining up with TRBD1. There are 12 residues in the CDR3. Germline-derived CDR1 and CDR2 are SGHTA and FQGTGA. The V segment lost 5 bases and the J segment 10 bases; nucleotides outside the gene matches: 5. CDR3 sequence reads: CASSPDRYEQFF. The CDR3 nucleotides read TGTGCCAGCAGCCCGGACAGGTACGAGCAGTTCTTC. The full variable domain, its missing parts supplied by reference TRBV7-3 and TRBJ2-1, is GAGVSQTPSNKVTEKGKYVELRCDPISGHTALYWYRQSLGQGPEFLIYFQGTGAADDSGLPNDRFFAVRPEGSVSTLKIQRTERGDSAVYLCASSPDRYEQFFGPGTRLTVL.

The sample holds a few counts of this clone. The chain couples TRBV5-6 to TRBJ2-2; tentative D call: TRBD2 (6 bases). The germline gives CDR1 SGHDT, CDR2 YYEEEE. V was trimmed by 4 bases and J by 4 bases, leaving 14 bases between them. This CDR3 is built from 15 residues. The CDR3, as DNA: TGTGCCAGCAGCGCGGGGACTGGAAGCACCGGGGAGCTGTTTTTT. Translation: CASSAGTGSTGELFF.

This sequence joins TRBV11-3 and TRBJ2-1, with 10 bases fitting TRBD2. Germline assignment: CDR1 SGHNT and CDR2 YENEEA. V gave up 4 bases and J gave up 9 bases; unmatched junction bases: 15. The length of the CDR3 is 17 residues. The CDR3 DNA reads TGTGCCAGCAGCTCGAATGAGGCTAGCGGGAGATGGGGTGAGCAGTTCTTC. Translation gives CASSSNEASGRWGEQFF.

J is TRBJ2-1 and V is TRBV18; 10 bases align to TRBD1. The CDR3 contains 16 residues. J was trimmed by 2 bases and V by 4 bases; bases with no gene match: 5. Germline V lookup: CDR1 KGHSH, CDR2 LQKENI. For the CDR3, the DNA is TGTGCCAGCTCACTCACAGGGACAGGGGCCTACAATGAGCAGTTCTTC. This encodes CASSLTGTGAYNEQFF.

The V call is TRBV6-2 or TRBV6-3, the J call TRBJ2-5; 7 bases agree with TRBD1. This CDR3 has 14 amino acids. Trimming removed 5 bases from V and 3 bases from J; junction bases left unmatched: 6. Germline-derived CDR1 and CDR2 are MNHEY and SVGEGT. The DNA for the CDR3 is TGTGCCAGCAGTACACCGGGACAGAAAGAGACCCAGTACTTC. Translated, it gives CASSTPGQKETQYF.

This clone turned up a few times. The chain employs TRBV6-5 and TRBJ2-7, with no clear D. With 0 bases removed from V and 0 bases from J, the gap between germline ends came to 12 bases. From germline, CDR1 is MNHEY and CDR2 SVGAGI. CDR3 length: 16 amino acids. CDR3 protein: CASSYSYRSSSYEQYF. CDR3 in DNA: TGTGCCAGCAGTTACTCATACAGATCAAGCTCCTACGAGCAGTACTTC.